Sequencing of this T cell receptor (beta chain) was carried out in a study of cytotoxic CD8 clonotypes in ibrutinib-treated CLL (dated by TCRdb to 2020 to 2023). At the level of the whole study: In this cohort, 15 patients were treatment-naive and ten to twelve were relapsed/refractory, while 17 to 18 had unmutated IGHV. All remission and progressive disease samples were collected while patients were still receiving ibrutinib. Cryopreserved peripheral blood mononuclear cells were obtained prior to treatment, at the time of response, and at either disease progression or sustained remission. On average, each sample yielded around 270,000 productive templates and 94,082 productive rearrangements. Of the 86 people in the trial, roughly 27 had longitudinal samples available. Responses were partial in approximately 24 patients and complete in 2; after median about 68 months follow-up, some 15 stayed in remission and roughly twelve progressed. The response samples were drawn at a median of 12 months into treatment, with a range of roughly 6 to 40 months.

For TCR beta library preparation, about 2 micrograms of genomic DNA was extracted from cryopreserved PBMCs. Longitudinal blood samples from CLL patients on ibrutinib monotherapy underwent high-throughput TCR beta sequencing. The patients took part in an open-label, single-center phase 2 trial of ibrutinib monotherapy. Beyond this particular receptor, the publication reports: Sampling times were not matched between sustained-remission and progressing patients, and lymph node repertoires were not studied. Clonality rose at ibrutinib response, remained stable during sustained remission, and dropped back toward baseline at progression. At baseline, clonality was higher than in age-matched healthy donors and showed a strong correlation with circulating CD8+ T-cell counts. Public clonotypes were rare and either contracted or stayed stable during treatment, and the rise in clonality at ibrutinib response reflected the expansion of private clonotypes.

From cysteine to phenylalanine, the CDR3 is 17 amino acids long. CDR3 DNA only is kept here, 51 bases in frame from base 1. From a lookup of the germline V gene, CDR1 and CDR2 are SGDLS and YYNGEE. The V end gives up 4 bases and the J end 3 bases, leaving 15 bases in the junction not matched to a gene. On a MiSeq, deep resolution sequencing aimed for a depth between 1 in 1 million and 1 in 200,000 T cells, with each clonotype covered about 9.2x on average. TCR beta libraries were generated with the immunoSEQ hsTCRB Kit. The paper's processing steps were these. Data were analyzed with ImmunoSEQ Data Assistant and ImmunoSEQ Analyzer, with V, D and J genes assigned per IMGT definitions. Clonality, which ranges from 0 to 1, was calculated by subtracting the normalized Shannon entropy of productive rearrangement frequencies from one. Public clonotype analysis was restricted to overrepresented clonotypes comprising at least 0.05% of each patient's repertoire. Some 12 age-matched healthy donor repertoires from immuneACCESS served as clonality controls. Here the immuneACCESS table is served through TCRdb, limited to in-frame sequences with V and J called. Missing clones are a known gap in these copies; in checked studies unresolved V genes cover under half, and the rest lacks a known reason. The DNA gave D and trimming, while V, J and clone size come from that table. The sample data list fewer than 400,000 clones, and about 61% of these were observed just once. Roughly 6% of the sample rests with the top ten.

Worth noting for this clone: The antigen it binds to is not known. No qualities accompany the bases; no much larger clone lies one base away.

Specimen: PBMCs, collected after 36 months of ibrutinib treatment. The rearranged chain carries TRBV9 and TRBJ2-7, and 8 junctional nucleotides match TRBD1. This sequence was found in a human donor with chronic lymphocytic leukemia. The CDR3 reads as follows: CASSSSHQGAVDYEQYF. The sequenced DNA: TGTGCCAGCAGCTCCTCACATCAGGGGGCAGTGGACTACGAGCAGTACTTC.